This T cell receptor beta chain emerged from a study of shared clonotypes between healthy human individuals. The junction had 4 bases not matched to a gene; V was cut back by 4 bases and J by 3 bases. Germline V gives CDR1 MNHNY, CDR2 SVGAGI (reference sequence). The CDR3 consists of 14 residues. Study conclusions and caveats: Rarefaction showed that sequencing of sorted subsets was incomplete (despite large depth). Measured sharing among donors was expected to vary with sequencing depth.

Details on this clone: Its antigen is currently unknown.

For sorted subsets, approximately 0.2 ug DNA per replicate equaled 30,000 or so T cell genomes. As originally analysed: Filtering was not the same, since immunoSEQ gave junction-only sequences without quality scores. Data came from immunoSEQ multiplex PCR; TCRdb stores just in-frame clones and leaves some out. Clone size and the V and J calls come from that table; the DNA yielded D and trimming. The sample carries about 1 million clones, more than 60% recorded once. The chain links TRBV6-6 to TRBJ2-7, with TRBD1 identical over 9 bases. This TCR derives from a young man in good health. The sample taken for sequencing was memory CD4+ T cells sorted from blood. Subset of the sample: CD45RA-negative fraction. CDR3 residues: CASSLRQGVYEQYF. As DNA, the CDR3 is TGTGCCAGCAGTTTACGACAGGGGGTCTACGAGCAGTACTTC.